The 18 T cell receptor beta chains below all came from one sample that was sequenced in a study of blood T cell repertoires in COVID-19. Using immunoSEQ multiplex PCR, the repertoire was profiled, and TCRdb retains in-frame clones only, with some absent. The sample contains around 280,000 clones, around 90% of which appear only once. Sequencing input: PBMCs or T cells enriched from blood (not recorded which). The origin of the receptors is a middle-aged woman who had recovered from COVID-19.

The chain uses TRBV7-9 and TRBJ1-2; weak D call: TRBD1 (5 bases). V lost 5 bases to trimming and J lost 2 bases, with 12 bases between them. This CDR3 contains 14 residues. Germline V CDR1 and CDR2: SEHNR, FQNEAQ (reference sequence). The CDR3 sequence is CASSGGVRNYGYTF. The CDR3, as DNA: TGTGCCAGCAGCGGGGGGGTGAGAAACTATGGCTACACCTTC.

V is TRBV5-1 and J is TRBJ2-7, with 7 bases lining up with TRBD2. Trimming took 4 bases from V and 4 from J; bases not matched to a gene: 2. This CDR3 spans 12 amino acids. CDR1 SGHRS and CDR2 YFSETQ come from the germline V gene. The CDR3 region is CASSRGGYEQYF. Written as DNA, the CDR3 is TGCGCCAGCAGCCGCGGGGGTTACGAGCAGTACTTC.

This sequence joins TRBV2 and TRBJ2-2; weak D call: TRBD1 (5 bases). Trimming cost V 6 bases and J 1 base, with 12 bases left between them. CDR1 is SNHLY, CDR2 FYNNEI, per germline. The CDR3 has 15 amino acids. CDR3 coding DNA: TGTGCCAGCAGGGAGCAGGGATTGAACACCGGGGAGCTGTTTTTT. Protein: CASREQGLNTGELFF.

As for this clone: Other DNA sequences within the sample encode an identical CDR3. The chain couples TRBV7-9 to TRBJ1-1; D gene uncertain. Germline CDR1 is SEHNR and CDR2 is FQNEAQ (reference sequence). V was shortened by 4 bases and J by 4 bases, with 7 bases between the two germline ends. The length of the CDR3 is 12 residues. The CDR3 region is CASSSGGTEAFF. The CDR3 nucleotides read TGTGCCAGCAGCTCGGGAGGCACTGAAGCTTTCTTT.

The chain recombines TRBV21-1 with TRBJ1-4; TRBD1 is the table's D call, not checked against the DNA. TRBV21-1 is a pseudogene segment. This CDR3 is 12 amino acids long. DNA of the CDR3: TGTGCCAGGGGGGACAGGGGTGAAAAACTGTTTTTT. Protein: CARGDRGEKLFF.

This chain links TRBV2 with TRBJ1-4; 7 bases match TRBD1. The germline V gene encodes CDR1 SNHLY and CDR2 FYNNEI. The CDR3 runs 18 residues. The V gene end was trimmed by 4 bases and the J gene end by 4 bases; junction bases not matched to a gene: 15. Written as DNA, the CDR3 is TGTGCCAGCAGTGCCGGGGACAGTTCTTTTATCGGTAATGAAAAACTGTTTTTT. This sequence encodes CASSAGDSSFIGNEKLFF.

J is TRBJ1-5 and V is TRBV6-5; 11 positions match TRBD1. V dropped 2 bases and J dropped 5; count of bases not matched to a gene: 2. The CDR3 contains 15 residues. Looked up from germline, CDR1 is MNHEY and CDR2 is SVGAGI. CDR3 region: CASSYGDRGDQPQHF. The CDR3 DNA reads TGTGCCAGCAGTTACGGGGACAGGGGGGATCAGCCCCAGCATTTT.

The chain is built from TRBV29-1 and TRBJ2-7; the match to TRBD1 covers 9 bases. J gave up 1 base and V 6 bases, and 7 bases lay outside the gene matches. Germline-derived CDR1 and CDR2 are SQVTM and ANQGSEA. The CDR3 covers 14 residues. CDR3 nucleotides: TGCAGCGTCACAACCGGGACAGGGTCCTACGAGCAGTACTTC. This sequence encodes CSVTTGTGSYEQYF.

The chain carries TRBV24-1 and TRBJ2-1; 7 bases agree with TRBD2. The CDR3 runs 14 residues. Germline CDR1 and CDR2: KGHDR and SFDVKD. V shed 5 bases and J 10 bases; nucleotides not matched to a gene: 10. The CDR3 DNA is TGTGCCACCAGTGCTGGCGGGAGAAGAGCAGAGCAGTTCTTC. Encoded protein: CATSAGGRRAEQFF.

The chain employs TRBV6-5 and TRBJ1-1, with D hard to call. Germline V gives CDR1 MNHEY, CDR2 SVGAGI. V dropped 6 bases and J dropped 0 bases, with 14 bases sitting between them. The CDR3 is made up of 15 amino acids. For the CDR3, the DNA is TGTGCCAGCAGGCCTTACCAGGTCATGAACACTGAAGCTTTCTTT. This sequence encodes CASRPYQVMNTEAFF.

This clone was seen only once. Other DNA sequences of this sample code for an identical CDR3. The chain joins TRBV6-5 to TRBJ1-5; 8 nucleotides align to TRBD1. Germline CDR1 is MNHEY and CDR2 is SVGAGI. The CDR3 sequence is 13 residues long. Unmatched junction bases numbered 3, after V lost 5 bases and J lost 6 bases. CDR3: CASSTGGGQPQHF. In DNA form, the CDR3 reads TGTGCCAGCAGTACAGGGGGAGGTCAGCCCCAGCATTTT.

The chain links TRBV7-3 to TRBJ1-1; D uncertain. CDR1 and CDR2 from the germline V gene are SGHTA and FQGTGA. The CDR3 spans 11 residues. The germline V and J ends were trimmed by 2 bases and 8 bases, with 6 bases remaining between them. Written as DNA, the CDR3 is TGTGCCAGCAGCTTAGGAGGGGAAGCTTTCTTT. Translation: CASSLGGEAFF.

This clone was counted a single time. The gene calls are TRBV24-1 and TRBJ1-1; D gene uncertain. The CDR3 extends over 10 amino acids. The germline CDR1 and CDR2 sequences are KGHDR and SFDVKD. Trimming removed 6 bases at V and 7 bases at J, with 5 bases between. The CDR3 DNA sequence: TGTGCCACCAGTCAATGTGAAGCTTTCTTT. This sequence encodes CATSQCEAFF.

V usage is TRBV7-8 and J usage is TRBJ1-1; 10 bases line up with TRBD1. V shed 0 bases, J shed 9 bases, and the junction held 7 bases outside the gene matches. The CDR3 is made up of 15 amino acids. Germline loops: CDR1 SGHVS, CDR2 FQNEAQ. CDR3 sequence: CASSLAGTGDPKAFF. CDR3 DNA: TGTGCCAGCAGCTTAGCGGGGACAGGGGATCCCAAAGCTTTCTTT.

This chain uses TRBV4-1 with TRBJ2-1; the D gene is possibly TRBD2 (6 bases). The V gene's germline CDR1 is MGHRA and CDR2 YSYEKL. Trimming left V 1 base short and J 10 bases short, with 8 bases between. This CDR3 has 12 amino acids. The CDR3 here is CASSQVREEQFF. CDR3 nucleotides: TGCGCCAGCAGCCAAGTCCGGGAGGAGCAGTTCTTC.

Here the CDR3 reads CASRPQGSGNTIYF. CDR3 nucleotide sequence: TGTGCCAGCAGGCCCCAGGGCTCTGGAAACACCATATATTTT. This chain links TRBV4-2 with TRBJ1-3; perhaps TRBD1 as D (5 bases). The CDR3 loop spans 14 amino acids. V lost 6 bases to trimming and J lost 0 bases, with 9 bases between them. CDR1 is LGHNA and CDR2 is YNFKEQ in the germline V gene.

The chain carries TRBV29-1 and TRBJ1-2, with D perhaps TRBD1 (6 bases). V was pared by 4 bases and J by 0 bases, with 12 bases between. CDR3 length: 14 residues. The germline V gene has CDR1 SQVTM and CDR2 ANQGSEA. The CDR3 reads CSVGHRVANYGYTF. The CDR3 DNA follows: TGCAGCGTTGGTCACAGGGTGGCTAACTATGGCTACACCTTC.

The sample holds one count of this clone. The rearrangement uses TRBV5-1 and TRBJ1-5, with a tentative D call TRBD1 (5 bases). Trimming stripped 5 bases from V and 5 bases from J, with 11 bases between. CDR1 is SGHRS, CDR2 YFSETQ, per germline. The CDR3 sequence is 13 residues long. The CDR3, as DNA: TGCGCCAGCAGTTTGCAGGGCGATCAGCCCCAGCATTTT. It translates to CASSLQGDQPQHF.